This T cell receptor beta chain was captured in a study of T cell responses to AZD1222 COVID-19 vaccine. For this clone: Its cognate antigen is unknown.

CDR3 size: 14 residues. Per germline, CDR1 SEHNR and CDR2 FQNEAQ (reference sequence). Trimming took 2 bases from V and 6 from J, leaving 13 bases between them. The study, taken as a whole, reports: With dominance at 160-218 and 743-854, vaccine-associated CD4 TCRs spanned spike. Only a handful of individuals given AZD1222 were seropositive at baseline.

Produced via immunoSEQ multiplex PCR; TCRdb's table is partial and in-frame only. The sample lists around 150,000 clones; 85% to 95% were seen once. The TCR sequence derives from an adult who received the AZD1222 COVID-19 vaccine. The V gene is TRBV7-9, the J gene TRBJ1-2; weak D call: TRBD1 (6 bases). Source: peripheral blood, taken 28 days after the second AZD1222 dose. The CDR3, as DNA: TGTGCCAGCAGCTTAATCGGGGGCTCAAATGGCTACACCTTC. Its translation: CASSLIGGSNGYTF.